The entry below gives a single TCR beta chain sequence along with its context. Its antigen is unidentified. The data were taken from a study of CXCR3-negative and CXCR3-positive naive CD8 T cells. General observations from the study: Naive cells positive for CXCR3 carried more hydrophobic TRB CDR3s than CXCR3-negative ones. Fresh PBMCs went into most assays, and CXCR3 expression partly declined after cryopreservation. Relative to memory CD8+ cells, whose diversity was much lower, both naive subsets had comparably high diversity. TRBV-TRBJ usage matched between naive CXCR3-negative and CXCR3-positive cells but not between memory cells.

UMI-tagged TRB cDNA libraries were built via 5' RACE. Each CDR3 protein gets one entry in TCRdb, which reprocessed the 5' RACE reads and gives no DNA. Here the sample table reports 75,000 to 90,000 distinct CDR3 sequences. Germline CDR1 and CDR2: SGHRS and YFSETQ. This CDR3 spans 18 amino acids. Every individual CD8+ T cell subset underwent sorting in triplicate at approximately 280,000 cells apiece. The V call is TRBV5-1, the J call TRBJ2-3; TCRdb gives TRBD1 as the D gene, but with no DNA this cannot be confirmed. The sequence was obtained from a human donor in good health. Some clones in this sample may be carry-over from other donors' samples. The specimen was naive CXCR3+ CD8+ T cells from blood. Subset of the sample: CD45RO-CCR7+CD27+CD95- naive CD8+ T cells expressing CXCR3 (TNR3+). The CDR3 loop is CASRSRDREGKATDTQYF.